The rows below give T cell receptor beta chains drawn from one sample of a study of regulatory T cells in long-lasting Graves disease. MiXCR was run by TCRdb on the multiplex PCR reads, yielding one entry per CDR3 protein. This sample yields about 560,000 distinct CDR3 sequences, of which about 16% are seen a single time; more than 10% belongs to the top ten. These sequences were also reported in another study, on T cells in Graves' hyperthyroidism and ophthalmopathy.

The source material was peripheral blood mononuclear cells (PBMCs), sampled at new diagnosis, from a patient treated with antithyroid drugs. These receptors were collected from a man between 18 and 29 years old with Graves disease. Both conserved end residues are part of each CDR3. The D gene is left open where the match is weak. Clone size is stated in some rows and not others, as once, few, many or a class when expanded.

V gene	clone size	J gene	CDR3 length	D gene	CDR3 protein	CDR3 DNA
TRBV13	few	TRBJ2-7	15	NA	CASSFSRKSSYEQYF	TGTGCCAGCAGCTTTTCGAGGAAGAGCTCCTACGAGCAGTACTTC
TRBV10-1	NA	TRBJ2-7	14	NA	CASIFAPTPYEQYF	TGCGCCAGCATCTTCGCGCCGACCCCCTACGAGCAGTACTTC
TRBV12-3/TRBV12-4	many	TRBJ2-3	14	NA	CASSKRENTDTQYF	TGTGCCAGCAGTAAAAGGGAAAACACAGATACGCAGTATTTT
TRBV3-1	few	TRBJ2-3	15	TRBD2	CASSPRRGSPDTQYF	TGTGCCAGCAGCCCCCGTCGCGGGAGTCCTGATACGCAGTATTTT
TRBV10-3	few	TRBJ2-5	15	NA	CAISDTQSSGETQYF	TGTGCCATCAGTGATACTCAGTCAAGCGGGGAGACCCAGTACTTC
TRBV30	few	TRBJ2-2	14	TRBD1	CAWRGQGETGELFF	TGTGCCTGGAGGGGACAGGGGGAAACCGGGGAGCTGTTTTTT
TRBV2	NA	TRBJ1-2	11	NA	CASGTALRYTF	TGTGCCAGCGGGACCGCTCTTAGGTACACCTTC
TRBV25-1	few	TRBJ2-7	15	TRBD2	CASSAPGSGGYEQYF	TGTGCCAGCAGTGCCCCGGGTAGCGGGGGCTACGAGCAGTACTTC
TRBV6-1	many	TRBJ2-3	14	TRBD1	CASGWTGSTDTQYF	TGTGCCAGCGGCTGGACAGGGAGCACAGATACGCAGTATTTT
TRBV12-5	many	TRBJ1-1	16	NA	CASGLVDTLIGTEAFF	TGTGCTAGTGGTTTGGTAGATACGTTAATAGGCACTGAAGCTTTCTTT
TRBV5-6	few	TRBJ2-1	12	NA	CASSLTEGRQFF	TGTGCCAGCAGCTTGACCGAGGGCCGGCAGTTCTTC
TRBV28	NA	TRBJ2-5	14	NA	CASSLTKGQETQYF	TGTGCCAGCAGTCTAACCAAGGGCCAAGAGACCCAGTACTTC
TRBV19	NA	TRBJ1-2	11	NA	CAGQRGKGYTF	TGTGCCGGACAAAGGGGGAAAGGCTACACCTTC
TRBV9	few	TRBJ1-1	14	TRBD1	CASSVGTGYTEAFF	TGTGCCAGCAGCGTGGGGACAGGGTATACTGAAGCTTTCTTT
TRBV11-2	NA	TRBJ2-7	14	TRBD1	CASSSGQGFWEQYF	TGTGCCAGCAGCTCCGGACAGGGGTTTTGGGAACAGTACTTC
TRBV5-1	many	TRBJ2-1	16	TRBD1	CASSTSGQSLYNEQFF	TGCGCCAGCTCAACCTCGGGACAGTCCCTATACAATGAGCAGTTCTTC
TRBV12-3/TRBV12-4	NA	TRBJ2-7	14	TRBD2	CASSLNGRASEQYF	TGTGCCAGCAGTTTGAACGGGAGGGCCTCCGAGCAGTACTTC
TRBV4-1	NA	TRBJ2-3	16	NA	CASMSSRSGSTDTQYF	TGCGCCAGCATGTCAAGTCGGAGCGGAAGCACAGATACGCAGTATTTT
TRBV10-3	NA	TRBJ1-1	14	TRBD1	CATQGGGGNTEAFF	TGTGCCACCCAGGGGGGGGGTGGGAACACTGAAGCTTTCTTT
TRBV7-2	NA	TRBJ1-1	14	NA	CASRPLGLDTEAFF	TGTGCCAGCAGACCCTTAGGGCTCGACACTGAAGCTTTCTTT
TRBV6-1	many	TRBJ2-7	14	NA	CASSPGTSTYEQYF	TGTGCCAGCAGTCCCGGGACATCGACCTACGAGCAGTACTTC
TRBV12-3/TRBV12-4	many	TRBJ1-1	12	NA	CASSLTDPEAFF	TGTGCCAGCAGTTTGACAGACCCTGAAGCTTTCTTT
TRBV7-7	NA	TRBJ2-1	12	NA	CASSLGGGLLFF	TGTGCTAGCAGCTTAGGCGGGGGCTTACTGTTCTTC
TRBV6-2/TRBV6-3	many	TRBJ1-1	13	NA	CASSYLLNTEAFF	TGTGCCAGCAGTTACTTGTTGAACACTGAAGCTTTCTTT
TRBV19	few	TRBJ2-1	13	NA	CASRSTGYNEQFF	TGTGCCAGTAGGTCGACAGGCTACAATGAGCAGTTCTTC
TRBV9	NA	TRBJ1-1	14	TRBD1	CASSVVGQGAVAFF	TGTGCCAGCAGCGTAGTCGGACAGGGGGCCGTAGCTTTCTTT
TRBV28	few	TRBJ1-1	14	NA	CASTRPQRNTEAFF	TGTGCCAGCACGAGACCACAGCGGAACACTGAAGCTTTCTTT